This paragraph covers one T cell receptor beta chain sequence. Antigen unknown. The CDR3 sequence is 11 residues long. The V gene's germline CDR1 is SEHNR and CDR2 FQNEAQ (reference sequence). V was shortened by 6 bases and J by 8 bases, with 10 bases between the two germline ends. Despite likely unrecorded immune exposures, the donors were nominally healthy at the time of sampling. With 60 Vbeta and 13 Jbeta primers, the PCR was carried out. Clones were sequenced by immunoSEQ multiplex PCR, and TCRdb holds only the in-frame ones, with some missing. Altogether roughly 100,000 clones are present, over 9% being singletons, with the ten largest covering more than 5%. This specimen comes from a study of cytomegalovirus exposure and HLA in healthy donors. Whole-study results and caveats: Follow-up analysis seemed to connect common viral pathogens with several of the most significant clusters identified. Being productive about 87% or about 30% of the time was typical of most TCR beta V segments in an earlier analysis.

The TCR was taken from a man in his forties or fifties in good health and CMV-seropositive. This chain links TRBV7-9 with TRBJ1-1; D uncertain. The sample comprised PBMCs. For the CDR3, the DNA is TGTGCCAGCAGTTCCCATCCCGAAGCTTTCTTT. It is translated as CASSSHPEAFF.